The 30 T cell receptor beta chains below all came from one sample that was sequenced in a study of T cells in localized non-small cell lung cancer. Data came from immunoSEQ multiplex PCR; TCRdb stores just in-frame clones and leaves some out. The profile shows 43,000 or so clones, 90% to 95% of them singletons. The sequencing used PBMCs, collected before any cancer treatment. Receptors originate from a woman aged 35-75 years with stage II lung adenocarcinoma.

The J gene is TRBJ1-2, the V gene TRBV10-1; perhaps TRBD1 as D (5 bases). Trimming removed 6 bases at V and 8 bases at J, with 19 bases between. The CDR3 length is 14 residues. CDR1 and CDR2 from the germline V gene are WNHNN and SYGVQD (reference sequence). DNA for the CDR3: TGCGCCAGCAGAACCCAGGGAATTAAACGGGGCTACACCTTC. This encodes CASRTQGIKRGYTF.

This chain links TRBV19 with TRBJ2-7; D possibly corresponds to TRBD2 (6 bases). Trimming cost V 1 base and J 4 bases, with 20 bases left between them. Germline assignment: CDR1 LNHDA and CDR2 SQIVND (reference sequence). This CDR3 has 17 amino acids. CDR3 region: CASSIAGGSLNFYEQYF. Written as DNA, the CDR3 is TGTGCCAGTAGTATAGCTGGAGGGTCCCTTAACTTTTACGAGCAGTACTTC.

The rearrangement joins TRBV11-2 to TRBJ2-7, with TRBD1 matching over 10 bases. Germline trimming cut 7 bases from V and 2 bases from J; bases unmatched to any gene: 5. CDR3 length equals 14 residues. Germline V gives CDR1 SGHAT, CDR2 FQNNGV. CDR3 bases: TGTGCCAGCACCCCCGGGACAGGGGCCTACGAGCAGTACTTC. Translation: CASTPGTGAYEQYF.

The chain joins TRBV2 to TRBJ2-6, with a possible D match to TRBD1 (6 bases). CDR3 length: 15 residues. Between the trimmed V and J ends, which lost 7 bases and 0 bases, there was a span of 10 bases. CDR1 SNHLY and CDR2 FYNNEI come from the germline V gene. The CDR3 spells CASTDRSSGANVLTF. DNA of the CDR3: TGTGCCAGCACAGACAGGTCCTCTGGGGCCAACGTCCTGACTTTC. Combining the CDR3 with reference TRBV2 and TRBJ2-6 gives the whole variable domain EPEVTQTPSHQVTQMGQEVILRCVPISNHLYFYWYRQILGQKVEFLVSFYNNEISEKSEIFDDQFSVERPDGSNFTLKIRSTKLEDSAMYFCASTDRSSGANVLTFGAGSRLTVL.

Comments on this clone: Germline and junction disagree at one end, which may indicate a read error. CDR3 DNA sequence: TGTGCCAGCAGCTTGGCGAGGGGAATAAATCAGCCCCAGCATTTT. As protein: CASSLARGINQPQHF. The chain employs TRBV5-1 and TRBJ1-5, with a possible D match to TRBD1 (5 bases). The CDR3 totals 15 residues. CDR1 SGHRS and CDR2 YFSETQ come from the germline V gene.

The V and J genes are TRBV9 and TRBJ1-5; D not resolved. This CDR3 is 15 amino acids long. V gave up 2 bases and J gave up 0 bases, with 9 bases separating them. Germline CDR1 SGDLS, CDR2 YYNGEE. For the CDR3, the DNA is TGTGCCAGCAGCGTCGGACTTAATAGCAATCAGCCCCAGCATTTT. It encodes CASSVGLNSNQPQHF.

The CDR3 loop is CASSRDPSGQETQYF. Written as DNA, the CDR3 is TGTGCCAGCAGCCGGGACCCTAGCGGGCAAGAGACCCAGTACTTC. The V call is TRBV4-2, the J call TRBJ2-5; TRBD2 aligns across 8 bases. The trim removed 4 bases at V and 2 bases at J, leaving 6 bases unmatched. Germline V gene data show CDR1 as LGHNA and CDR2 as YNFKEQ. The CDR3 has 15 amino acids.

The chain links TRBV28 to TRBJ1-1; 7 nucleotides match TRBD1. Germline lookup yields CDR1 MDHEN and CDR2 SYDVKM. V gave up 1 base and J gave up 5 bases; unmatched junction bases: 25. This CDR3 comprises 21 residues. The CDR3 DNA reads as TGTGCCAGCAGTTTATCAGGTCGCGGGGGTCTTGGGACAGTCGATTTAACTGAAGCTTTCTTT. Amino acids: CASSLSGRGGLGTVDLTEAFF.

The CDR3 sequence is CALGGRVNTEAFF. The CDR3 nucleotides read TGTGCCCTGGGGGGGCGGGTGAACACTGAAGCTTTCTTT. The chain uses TRBV28 and TRBJ1-1; D is possibly TRBD1 (6 bases). Germline assignment: CDR1 MDHEN and CDR2 SYDVKM. This CDR3 has 13 residues. V was pared by 11 bases and J by 0 bases, with 13 bases between.

This chain links TRBV25-1 with TRBJ1-6; possible D gene TRBD1, 6 bases. CDR1 and CDR2 (germline): MGHDK, SYGVNS. The CDR3 contains 14 residues. V was shortened by 3 bases and J by 9 bases, with 12 bases between the two germline ends. Written as DNA, the CDR3 is TGTGCCAGCAGTGAGGGACACTCAAGTTCACCCCTCCACTTT. It encodes CASSEGHSSSPLHF.

The rearrangement links TRBV10-3 to TRBJ2-1; TRBD2 matches 11 bases. The V gene end was trimmed by 6 bases and the J gene end by 5 bases; junction bases not matched to a gene: 6. Germline V gene lookup returns CDR1 ENHRY and CDR2 SYGVKD. CDR3 length: 15 amino acids. The CDR3 bases are TGTGCCATCAGGGGAGGGACTAGCGGAGACAATGAGCAGTTCTTC. This gives the protein CAIRGGTSGDNEQFF.

The chain uses TRBV27 and TRBJ2-3; 9 bases are shared with TRBD1. Per germline, CDR1 MNHEY and CDR2 SMNVEV (reference sequence). The CDR3 is made up of 15 amino acids. The junction had 10 bases not matched to a gene; V was cut back by 6 bases and J by 6 bases. CDR3 DNA sequence: TGTGCCAGCAGACCTTCGGGGACAGGGTCCGATACGCAGTATTTT. It yields the protein CASRPSGTGSDTQYF.

The table lists this clone with a count of one. This rearrangement joins TRBV7-6 to TRBJ2-5; a weak D match, TRBD1 (7 bases). This CDR3 contains 17 residues. Trimming pared 0 bases from V and 2 bases from J, leaving 16 bases between. Germline loops: CDR1 SGHVS, CDR2 FNYEAQ. CDR3 DNA sequence: TGTGCCAGCAGCTTAGCGCGGAGGGGGCGCAGGCAAGAGACCCAGTACTTC. This codes for CASSLARRGRRQETQYF.

The chain joins TRBV7-9 to TRBJ1-1, with unresolved D. CDR3 size: 13 residues. V dropped 3 bases and J dropped 0 bases, with 5 bases sitting between them. Germline V gene sequence: CDR1 SEHNR, CDR2 FQNEAQ (reference sequence). The CDR3 coding sequence is TGTGCCAGCAGCTTCCCCATGAACACTGAAGCTTTCTTT. Translated, it gives CASSFPMNTEAFF.

The chain joins TRBV5-1 to TRBJ2-1; 8 bases are a match to TRBD1. Germline trimming cut 0 bases from V and 4 bases from J; bases unmatched to any gene: 3. Looked up from germline, CDR1 is SGHRS and CDR2 is YFSETQ. The CDR3 has 15 residues. CDR3 region: CASSLDRGTYNEQFF. The DNA of the CDR3 is TGCGCCAGCAGCTTGGACAGGGGGACTTACAATGAGCAGTTCTTC.

The chain has TRBV2 and TRBJ2-2, with D tentatively TRBD1 (5 bases). This CDR3 is 15 amino acids long. CDR1 is SNHLY and CDR2 is FYNNEI in the germline V gene. With 7 bases removed from V and 2 bases from J, the gap between germline ends came to 14 bases. This chain's CDR3 is CASTEDQGNTGELFF. The DNA of the CDR3 is TGTGCCAGCACCGAAGACCAGGGAAACACCGGGGAGCTGTTTTTT. The full variable domain, rest sourced from reference TRBV2 and TRBJ2-2, is EPEVTQTPSHQVTQMGQEVILRCVPISNHLYFYWYRQILGQKVEFLVSFYNNEISEKSEIFDDQFSVERPDGSNFTLKIRSTKLEDSAMYFCASTEDQGNTGELFFGEGSRLTVL.

The CDR3 sequence is CASSVVGGRFDTQYF. The CDR3, as DNA: TGTGCCAGCAGCGTAGTGGGGGGACGTTTTGATACGCAGTATTTT. The rearrangement links TRBV9 to TRBJ2-3; D is perhaps TRBD2 (6 bases). Deletions cut 0 bases from V and 6 bases from J, with 14 bases between. Germline V gives CDR1 SGDLS, CDR2 YYNGEE. This CDR3 spans 15 amino acids.

The chain employs TRBV28 and TRBJ2-5; 9 nucleotides line up with TRBD2. CDR3 length: 18 residues. Germline V gene data show CDR1 as MDHEN and CDR2 as SYDVKM. Germline trimming cut 3 bases from V and 1 base from J; bases unmatched to any gene: 12. CDR3 residues: CASSFGMAGGASQETQYF. In nucleotides, the CDR3 is TGTGCCAGCAGTTTCGGTATGGCGGGGGGGGCCTCCCAAGAGACCCAGTACTTC.

A remark on this clone: The sample contains more than one DNA sequence encoding this CDR3. The chain links TRBV28 to TRBJ2-4; D possibly matches TRBD1 or TRBD2 (6 bases each). Germline V lookup: CDR1 MDHEN, CDR2 SYDVKM. The CDR3 has 13 amino acids. The ends were cut back, 8 bases at V and 3 bases at J, with 11 bases in the middle. Written as DNA, the CDR3 is TGTGCCAGCCGGGGGCACGGCAAAAACATTCAGTACTTC. This sequence encodes CASRGHGKNIQYF. The variable domain in full, completed from reference TRBV28 and TRBJ2-4, reads DVKVTQSSRYLVKRTGEKVFLECVQDMDHENMFWYRQDPGLGLRLIYFSYDVKMKEKGDIPEGYSVSREKKERFSLILESASTNQTSMYLCASRGHGKNIQYFGAGTRLSVL.

The genes are TRBV9 and TRBJ1-3, with 7 bases matching TRBD1. Germline V gene sequence: CDR1 SGDLS, CDR2 YYNGEE. The CDR3 is 13 amino acids. The J segment lost 2 bases and the V segment lost 8 bases, leaving 4 bases of the junction unmatched. The CDR3 loop reads CASTGATGNTIYF. The CDR3 DNA follows: TGTGCCAGTACAGGGGCGACTGGAAACACCATATATTTT. Variable domain in full (rest from reference TRBV9 and TRBJ1-3): DSGVTQTPKHLITATGQRVTLRCSPRSGDLSVYWYQQSLDQGLQFLIQYYNGEERAKGNILERFSAQQFPDLHSELNLSSLELGDSALYFCASTGATGNTIYFGEGSWLTVV.

This chain links TRBV4-1 with TRBJ2-5, with 9 bases lining up with TRBD2. J was trimmed by 4 bases and V by 4 bases; bases with no gene match: 10. Germline lookup yields CDR1 MGHRA and CDR2 YSYEKL. The CDR3 consists of 16 residues. The CDR3 region has the DNA TGCGCCAGCAGCCCACGAGAGGGCGGGGGGGGAGAGACCCAGTACTTC. It codes for CASSPREGGGGETQYF.

V usage is TRBV29-1 and J usage is TRBJ1-2; 7 positions match TRBD1. Germline V gene sequence: CDR1 SQVTM, CDR2 ANQGSEA. CDR3 length: 13 residues. Trimming took 2 bases from V and 5 from J; bases not matched to a gene: 5. DNA of the CDR3: TGCAGCGTTGAACCAGGGGGAAAGTATGGCTACACCTTC. Translating gives CSVEPGGKYGYTF.

The chain joins TRBV5-1 to TRBJ1-1; D possibly corresponds to TRBD1 (5 bases). CDR3 size: 14 residues. Trimming took off 3 bases at V and 1 base at J, with 10 bases between the two ends. Per the germline V gene, CDR1 is SGHRS and CDR2 is YFSETQ. Here the CDR3 DNA reads TGCGCCAGCAGCTCCGGGGGGTGGAACACTGAAGCTTTCTTT. Its translation: CASSSGGWNTEAFF. Variable domain in full (rest from reference TRBV5-1 and TRBJ1-1): KAGVTQTPRYLIKTRGQQVTLSCSPISGHRSVSWYQQTPGQGLQFLFEYFSETQRNKGNFPGRFSGRQFSNSRSEMNVSTLELGDSALYLCASSSGGWNTEAFFGQGTRLTVV.

DNA of the CDR3: TGCAGTGCTCCCGTGGGTGGTAGGCAGTATTTT. Its translation is CSAPVGGRQYF. The chain joins TRBV20-1 to TRBJ2-3; no clear D gene. The CDR3 runs 11 residues. Trimming took 5 bases from V and 11 from J, leaving 14 bases between them. CDR1 and CDR2 from the germline V gene are DFQATT and SNEGSKA (reference sequence).

This rearrangement joins TRBV9 to TRBJ2-7; D remains unclear. CDR1 and CDR2 (germline): SGDLS, YYNGEE. This CDR3 contains 15 residues. The ends were cut back, 2 bases at V and 0 bases at J, with 12 bases in the middle. CDR3 in amino acids: CASSVGSGPSYEQYF. The CDR3 DNA sequence: TGTGCCAGCAGCGTGGGAAGTGGGCCCTCCTACGAGCAGTACTTC.

The rearrangement joins TRBV29-1 to TRBJ1-5, with D possibly matching TRBD1 (5 bases). From germline, CDR1 is SQVTM and CDR2 ANQGSEA. The V gene lost 4 bases and the J gene lost 6 bases, with 10 bases spanning the gap. The CDR3 length is 12 residues. The CDR3 here is CSVGQGGQPQHF. The CDR3 region has the DNA TGCAGCGTTGGCCAGGGAGGTCAGCCCCAGCATTTT. Full variable domain (remainder filled in from reference TRBV29-1 and TRBJ1-5): SAVISQKPSRDICQRGTSLTIQCQVDSQVTMMFWYRQQPGQSLTLIATANQGSEATYESGFVIDKFPISRPNLTFSTLTVSNMSPEDSSIYLCSVGQGGQPQHFGDGTRLSIL.

The rearrangement links TRBV6-1 to TRBJ1-5, with D perhaps TRBD1 (6 bases). The CDR3 consists of 16 residues. Deletions cut 4 bases from V and 1 base from J, with 14 bases between. Germline V gene lookup returns CDR1 MNHNS and CDR2 SASEGT. CDR3 sequence: CASSANRGSSNQPQHF. The CDR3 DNA reads as TGTGCCAGCAGTGCTAATAGGGGGTCCAGCAATCAGCCCCAGCATTTT.

The chain combines TRBV7-9 with TRBJ1-2, with TRBD1 matching 7 bases. Germline CDR1 and CDR2: SEHNR and FQNEAQ (reference sequence). The CDR3 has 17 amino acids. V lost 1 base and J lost 1; bases outside the gene matches: 9. The DNA of the CDR3 is TGTGCCAGCAGCTTAGTAGGAGGGACAGTTAGTAACTATGGCTACACCTTC. Protein sequence: CASSLVGGTVSNYGYTF.

The chain has TRBV7-6 and TRBJ1-2; perhaps TRBD1 as D (6 bases). Trimming took 4 bases from V and 3 from J, leaving 9 bases between them. The CDR3 extends over 13 amino acids. Germline V lookup: CDR1 SGHVS, CDR2 FNYEAQ. The CDR3 protein is CASSSGADYGYTF. CDR3 DNA sequence: TGTGCCAGCAGCTCGGGGGCAGACTATGGCTACACCTTC.

J is TRBJ2-3 and V is TRBV5-1; TRBD2 matches at 7 bases. This CDR3 is built from 15 residues. With V trimmed by 1 base and J by 4 bases, 6 bases remained unmatched. The germline gives CDR1 SGHRS, CDR2 YFSETQ. The CDR3 loop is CASSLKREGADTQYF. The CDR3 DNA is TGCGCCAGCAGCTTGAAGCGGGAAGGTGCAGATACGCAGTATTTT.